These 8 T cell receptor beta chains were all obtained from the same sample, sequenced in a study of T-cell reconstitution after alpha-beta-depleted transplantation in children. Preparation of the TCRbeta library used unique molecular identifiers. TCRdb recomputed calls from the PCR reads with MiXCR, one row per CDR3 protein. The sample yields some 390,000 distinct CDR3 sequences, roughly 20% seen once. The sequences come from PBMCs from the stem cell graft donor, collected from the stem cell graft. The receptors here all came from a human donor who donated a stem cell graft to a child with acute myeloid leukemia.

In its sample, this clonotype was seen many times. This rearrangement joins TRBV7-2 to TRBJ2-1; 7 positions agree with TRBD2. With 4 bases clipped from V and 8 bases from J, the junction kept 17 bases outside the gene matches. The germline CDR1 and CDR2 sequences are SGHTA and FQGNSA. The CDR3 is 17 amino acids. The CDR3 DNA follows: TGTGCCAGCAGCTCCAGACAGCGGGAAGGATATATCTATGAGCAGTTCTTC. This translates into CASSSRQREGYIYEQFF.

The gene calls are TRBV12-3 or TRBV12-4 and TRBJ1-1; 9 bases are shared with TRBD1. The junction had 5 bases not matched to a gene; V was cut back by 8 bases and J by 1 base. The CDR3 has 14 amino acids. The CDR3 DNA reads TGTGCCAGCGTCCGGACAGGGGCGAACACTGAAGCTTTCTTT. Its protein is CASVRTGANTEAFF.

This chain joins TRBV7-9 and TRBJ2-1; the D is unclear. Germline V CDR1 and CDR2: SEHNR, FQNEAQ (reference sequence). This CDR3 has 15 residues. V lost 4 bases and J lost 4, with 14 bases in between. CDR3 in DNA: TGTGCCAGCAGCTATTCGTGGTCAGAATACAATGAGCAGTTCTTC. This codes for CASSYSWSEYNEQFF. Combining the CDR3 with reference TRBV7-9 and TRBJ2-1 gives the whole variable domain DTGVSQNPRHKITKRGQNVTFRCDPISEHNRLYWYRQTLGQGPEFLTYFQNEAQLEKSRLLSDRFSAERPKGSFSTLEIQRTEQGDSAMYLCASSYSWSEYNEQFFGPGTRLTVL.

To note about this clonotype: This may stem from a read error, because a much larger clone lies one nucleotide away. V is TRBV20-1 and J is TRBJ2-5, with a possible D match to TRBD2 (5 bases). The ends were cut back, 5 bases at V and 9 bases at J, with 22 bases in the middle. The CDR3 has 14 residues. The germline CDR1 and CDR2 sequences are DFQATT and SNEGSKA (reference sequence). For the CDR3, the DNA is TGCAGTGCTGGGTGGGCTAGGGTAGAGGAGGCCCAGTACTTC. This sequence encodes CSAGWARVEEAQYF.

This clonotype came up a few times. V is TRBV6-1 and J is TRBJ2-3; D is perhaps TRBD2 (5 bases). Germline CDR1 reads MNHNS; CDR2 reads SASEGT. This CDR3 spans 18 amino acids. Trimming stripped 2 bases from V and 4 bases from J, with 22 bases between. DNA for the CDR3: TGTGCCAGCAGTGAAAGGATTAGCGCCGCGGGCCGACCAGATACGCAGTATTTT. This sequence encodes CASSERISAAGRPDTQYF.

This clonotype was observed many times. The chain has TRBV29-1 and TRBJ2-7, with D possibly being TRBD1 or TRBD2 (7 bases each). The V and J ends lost 5 bases and 5 bases respectively, with 19 bases between them. CDR3 size: 14 residues. The V gene's germline CDR1 is SQVTM and CDR2 ANQGSEA. The CDR3: CSVSQGVGGNEQYF. Written as DNA, the CDR3 is TGCAGCGTTTCCCAGGGGGTGGGAGGGAACGAGCAGTACTTC.

The V and J genes are TRBV5-5 and TRBJ1-1; D unresolved. Germline V gene data show CDR1 as SGHKS and CDR2 as YYEKEE (reference sequence). Trimming pared 0 bases from V and 3 bases from J, leaving 9 bases between. CDR3 length: 14 amino acids. The DNA of the CDR3 is TGTGCCAGCAGCTTGGGGCAGAGCGACACTGAAGCTTTCTTT. This gives the protein CASSLGQSDTEAFF.

In its sample, this clonotype was seen a few times. V usage is TRBV7-9 and J usage is TRBJ2-7, with D hard to call. The germline CDR1 and CDR2 sequences are SEHNR and FQNEAQ (reference sequence). This CDR3 is built from 15 residues. V lost 1 base, J lost 0 bases, and 10 bases lay in between. The CDR3 nucleotides are TGTGCCAGCAGCTTAGTGGGCGATAGCTCCTACGAGCAGTACTTC. It translates to CASSLVGDSSYEQYF.